This entry concerns a single TCR beta chain. It was with 60 Vbeta and 13 Jbeta primers that the PCR ran. Repertoires were generated with immunoSEQ multiplex PCR, while TCRdb's copy carries only in-frame clones and drops some. The sample yields around 200,000 clones, roughly 80% seen once. The CDR3 covers 14 residues. Germline-derived CDR1 and CDR2 are SNHLY and FYNNEI. This record comes from a study of cytomegalovirus exposure and HLA in healthy donors. J is TRBJ2-5 and V is TRBV2; 8 bases agree with TRBD1. The J call may be wrong; the DNA end is better matched by TRBJ2-7. Sequencing input: PBMCs. The source of this sequence is a woman younger than 45 in good health and CMV-seropositive. The CDR3 protein is CASSEQGANTEQYF. The CDR3 DNA reads TGTGCCAGCAGTGAACAGGGGGCGAATACCGAGCAGTACTTC.